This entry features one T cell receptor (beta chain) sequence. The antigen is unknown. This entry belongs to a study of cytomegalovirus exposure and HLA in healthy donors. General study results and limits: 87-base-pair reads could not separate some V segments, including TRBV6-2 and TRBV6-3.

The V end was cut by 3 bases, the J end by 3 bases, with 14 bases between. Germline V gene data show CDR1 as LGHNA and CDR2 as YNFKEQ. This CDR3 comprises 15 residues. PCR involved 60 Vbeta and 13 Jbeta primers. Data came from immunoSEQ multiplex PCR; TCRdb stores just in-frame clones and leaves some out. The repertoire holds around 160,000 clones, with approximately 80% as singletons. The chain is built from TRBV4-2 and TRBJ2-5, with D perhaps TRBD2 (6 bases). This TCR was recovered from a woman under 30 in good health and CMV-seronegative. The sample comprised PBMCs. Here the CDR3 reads CASSHPKEGKETQYF. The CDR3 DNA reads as TGTGCCAGCAGCCACCCCAAGGAGGGGAAAGAGACCCAGTACTTC.